Detailed here is one T cell receptor beta chain. Its antigen is undetermined. The CDR3 consists of 17 residues. V shed 4 bases, J shed 4 bases, and the junction held 14 bases outside the gene matches. Per the germline V gene, CDR1 is SGHDT and CDR2 is YYEEEE. The entry originates in a study of shared clonotypes between healthy human individuals. In the study overall: Researchers drew samples from a couple of women and a few men aged 18 to 49. Overall study results and limits: Compared with clonotypes that all four donors shared, non-shared clonotypes had lower generation probabilities.

The naive CD8 subset, CD45RO-negative cells positively selected for CCR7, excluded terminally differentiated effector memory CD45RA+ cells. The authors ran the assay at deep level. Sequenced by immunoSEQ multiplex PCR; TCRdb stores in-frame clones only, minus some. The table lists about 600,000 clones, roughly 98% of them singletons, with less than 0.35% in the top ten. This chain connects TRBV5-6 to TRBJ2-1; 7 nucleotides align to TRBD1. The sequence came from a man aged 30 to 45 in good health. Material for sequencing was naive CD8+ T cells sorted from blood. CDR3 sequence reads: CASSLPGQLRLYNEQFF. The CDR3 DNA follows: TGTGCCAGCAGCCTTCCGGGACAGTTGCGCCTGTACAATGAGCAGTTCTTC.